Following are 10 T cell receptor beta chains from one sample sequenced in a study of control samples from healthy donors and cancer patients. Assay: immunoSEQ multiplex PCR; the TCRdb copy retains only in-frame clones and omits some. The repertoire holds a few thousand clones, about four fifths seen once, with over 25% in the top ten. The sequenced sample was formalin-fixed, paraffin-embedded tissue. These receptors all come from a male donor with melanoma.

V gene TRBV3-1 (or the pseudogene TRBV3-2) combines with J gene TRBJ2-2; possible D gene TRBD1, 6 bases. The CDR3 contains 15 residues. Between the trimmed V and J ends, which lost 2 bases and 8 bases, there was a span of 15 bases. Germline V gives CDR1 LGHDT, CDR2 YNNKEL (reference sequence). DNA of the CDR3: TGTGCCAGCAGCCAAATTAGGGGGAGACCTGGGGAGCTGTTTTTT. It yields the protein CASSQIRGRPGELFF.

The chain has TRBV2 and TRBJ2-2, with 11 bases matching TRBD2. J lost 1 base, V lost 7 bases, and 2 bases had no gene match. CDR3 length: 15 amino acids. Looked up from germline, CDR1 is SNHLY and CDR2 is FYNNEI. CDR3 nucleotide sequence: TGTGCCAGCACTGGGACTAGCGGGAACACCGGGGAGCTGTTTTTT. Protein product: CASTGTSGNTGELFF.

V and J are TRBV6-5 and TRBJ1-2; D gene uncertain. V was trimmed by 3 bases and J by 6 bases, leaving 14 bases between them. Germline lookup yields CDR1 MNHEY and CDR2 SVGAGI. The CDR3 length is 14 residues. In DNA, the CDR3 is TGTGCCAGCAGTTATTCGATGGTTTTTGATGGCTACACCTTC. Translation gives CASSYSMVFDGYTF.

Within the sample, this clone is large (0.1 to 1%). The chain joins TRBV21-1 to TRBJ2-3; the table's D call, TRBD2, was not checked against the DNA. TRBV21-1 is marked as a pseudogene. The CDR3 covers 16 residues. The CDR3 protein is CASSKRGTRGTDTQYF. In nucleotides, the CDR3 is TGTGCCAGCAGCAAGAGGGGGACTAGAGGCACAGATACGCAGTATTTT.

The chain links TRBV27 to TRBJ2-5; 7 nucleotides agree with TRBD1. The V and J ends lost 2 bases and 1 base, in that order; junction bases with no gene match: 4. The CDR3 spans 15 residues. Germline lookup yields CDR1 MNHEY and CDR2 SMNVEV (reference sequence). CDR3 in DNA: TGTGCCAGCAGTTTAGGGCAGGGGGTCCAAGAGACCCAGTACTTC. Protein product: CASSLGQGVQETQYF.

The chain is built from TRBV9 and TRBJ2-7; no clear D. Trimming removed 4 bases at V and 8 bases at J, with 10 bases between. CDR1 and CDR2 from the germline V gene are SGDLS and YYNGEE. CDR3 length equals 11 residues. The CDR3: CASSTDGQQYF. CDR3 DNA: TGTGCCAGCAGCACCGACGGGCAGCAGTACTTC.

The chain is built from TRBV15 and TRBJ1-3; TRBD1 matches 9 bases. Trimming took 0 bases from V and 6 from J; bases not matched to a gene: 6. This CDR3 is built from 16 residues. CDR1 LNHNV and CDR2 YYDKDF come from the germline V gene (reference sequence). Here the CDR3 DNA reads TGTGCCACCAGCAGAGATCGGACAGGGGTGGCAAACACCATATATTTT. Its protein product is CATSRDRTGVANTIYF.

The chain is built from TRBV6-6 and TRBJ2-7; D gene ambiguous. Germline V gene data show CDR1 as MNHNY and CDR2 as SVGAGI (reference sequence). Trimming cost V 3 bases and J 3 bases, with 18 bases left between them. This CDR3 has 16 amino acids. CDR3: CASSYSQFGLSYEQYF. The CDR3 bases are TGTGCCAGCAGTTATTCTCAATTCGGTCTCAGCTACGAGCAGTACTTC.

The J gene is TRBJ2-1, the V gene TRBV3-1 (or the pseudogene TRBV3-2); 13 bases line up with TRBD2. There are 19 residues in the CDR3. V shed 4 bases, J shed 3 bases, and the junction held 12 bases outside the gene matches. Germline CDR1 and CDR2: LGHDT and YNNKEL (reference sequence). CDR3 protein: CASSLRTSGGTKLYNEQFF. The DNA for the CDR3 is TGTGCCAGCAGCCTCCGGACTAGCGGGGGTACAAAACTCTACAATGAGCAGTTCTTC.

The genes are TRBV4-1 and TRBJ2-6, with 13 bases that match TRBD2. This CDR3 is built from 19 residues. CDR1 is MGHRA and CDR2 is YSYEKL in the germline V gene. Trimming at V came to 4 bases and at J to 1 base, leaving 7 bases not matched to a gene. The CDR3 DNA follows: TGCGCCAGCAGCCCAATTCGACTAGCGGGAGGTTCTGGGGCCAACGTCCTGACTTTC. Translated, it gives CASSPIRLAGGSGANVLTF.